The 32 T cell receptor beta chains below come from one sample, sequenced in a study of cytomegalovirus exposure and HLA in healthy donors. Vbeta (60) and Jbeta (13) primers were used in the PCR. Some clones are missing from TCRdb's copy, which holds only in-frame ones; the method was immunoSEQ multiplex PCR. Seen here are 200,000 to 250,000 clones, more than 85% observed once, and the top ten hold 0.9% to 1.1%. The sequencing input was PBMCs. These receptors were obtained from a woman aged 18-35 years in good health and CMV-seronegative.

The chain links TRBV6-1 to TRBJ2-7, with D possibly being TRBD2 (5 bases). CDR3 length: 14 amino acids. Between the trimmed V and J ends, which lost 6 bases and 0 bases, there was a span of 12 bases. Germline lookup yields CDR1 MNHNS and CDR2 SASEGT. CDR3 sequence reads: CASRVGLSSYEQYF. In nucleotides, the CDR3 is TGTGCCAGCAGGGTCGGACTGAGCTCCTACGAGCAGTACTTC.

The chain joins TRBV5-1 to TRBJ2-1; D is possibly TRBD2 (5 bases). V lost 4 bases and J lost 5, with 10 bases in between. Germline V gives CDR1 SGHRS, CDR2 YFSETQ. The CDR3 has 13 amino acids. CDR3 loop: CASSDPRDNEQFF. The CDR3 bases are TGCGCCAGCAGCGATCCGAGGGACAATGAGCAGTTCTTC.

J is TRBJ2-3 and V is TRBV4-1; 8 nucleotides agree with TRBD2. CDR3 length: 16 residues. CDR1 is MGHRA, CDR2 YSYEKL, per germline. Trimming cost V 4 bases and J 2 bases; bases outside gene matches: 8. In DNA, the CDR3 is TGCGCCAGCAGCCCCCAGCGGGGGCGGGACACAGATACGCAGTATTTT. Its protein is CASSPQRGRDTDTQYF.

The CDR3 sequence: CASSPLGGAGGPYEQFF. In DNA, the CDR3 is TGTGCCAGTAGTCCTCTTGGAGGAGCGGGAGGGCCCTATGAGCAGTTCTTC. This chain connects TRBV19 to TRBJ2-1; 10 positions match TRBD2. With 5 bases clipped from V and 8 bases from J, the junction kept 15 bases outside the gene matches. This CDR3 spans 17 amino acids. Germline V CDR1 and CDR2: LNHDA, SQIVND (reference sequence).

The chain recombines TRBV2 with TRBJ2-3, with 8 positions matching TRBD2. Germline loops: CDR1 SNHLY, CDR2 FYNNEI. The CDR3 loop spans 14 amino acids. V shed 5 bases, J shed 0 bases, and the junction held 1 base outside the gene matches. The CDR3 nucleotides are TGTGCCAGCAGTAAGCGGGAGAGCACAGATACGCAGTATTTT. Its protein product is CASSKRESTDTQYF.

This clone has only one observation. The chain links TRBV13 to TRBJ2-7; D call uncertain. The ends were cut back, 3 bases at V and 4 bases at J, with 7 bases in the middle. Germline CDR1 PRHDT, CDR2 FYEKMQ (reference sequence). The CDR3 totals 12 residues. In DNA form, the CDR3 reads TGTGCCAGCAGCTTCCCTCAGTACGAGCAGTACTTC. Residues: CASSFPQYEQYF.

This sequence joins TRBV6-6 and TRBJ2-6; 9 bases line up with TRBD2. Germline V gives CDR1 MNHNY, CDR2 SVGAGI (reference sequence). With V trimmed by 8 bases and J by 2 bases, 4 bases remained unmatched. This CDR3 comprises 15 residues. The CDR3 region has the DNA TGTGCCAGCCGTAGCGGGAGTACTGGGGCCAACGTCCTGACTTTC. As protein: CASRSGSTGANVLTF.

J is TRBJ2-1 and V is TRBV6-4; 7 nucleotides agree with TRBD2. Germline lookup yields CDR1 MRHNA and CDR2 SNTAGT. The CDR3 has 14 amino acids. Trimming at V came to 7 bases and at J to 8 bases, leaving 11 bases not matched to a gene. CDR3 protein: CASMRTSGLDEQFF. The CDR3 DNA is TGTGCCAGCATGAGGACTAGTGGATTAGATGAGCAGTTCTTC.

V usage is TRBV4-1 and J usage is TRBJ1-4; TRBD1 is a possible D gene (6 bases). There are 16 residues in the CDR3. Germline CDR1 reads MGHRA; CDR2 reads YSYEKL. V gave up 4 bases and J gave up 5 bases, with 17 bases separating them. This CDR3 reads CASSPWGGGANEKLFF. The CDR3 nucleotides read TGCGCCAGCAGCCCCTGGGGCGGGGGCGCGAATGAAAAACTGTTTTTT.

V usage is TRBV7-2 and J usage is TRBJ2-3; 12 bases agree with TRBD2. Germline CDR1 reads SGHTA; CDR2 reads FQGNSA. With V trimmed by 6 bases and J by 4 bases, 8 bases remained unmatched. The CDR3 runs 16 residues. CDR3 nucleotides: TGTGCCAGCAGGCCCGGGGCTAGCGGGAGGGCAGATACGCAGTATTTT. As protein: CASRPGASGRADTQYF.

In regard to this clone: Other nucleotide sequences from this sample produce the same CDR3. The CDR3 loop is CASSLSSGKETQYF. The DNA of the CDR3 is TGTGCCAGCAGCCTCTCTAGCGGCAAAGAGACCCAGTACTTC. The rearrangement uses TRBV11-2 and TRBJ2-5, with 7 nucleotides matching TRBD2. The CDR3 runs to 14 residues. Germline V gene lookup returns CDR1 SGHAT and CDR2 FQNNGV. Trimming removed 5 bases from V and 3 bases from J; junction bases left unmatched: 6.

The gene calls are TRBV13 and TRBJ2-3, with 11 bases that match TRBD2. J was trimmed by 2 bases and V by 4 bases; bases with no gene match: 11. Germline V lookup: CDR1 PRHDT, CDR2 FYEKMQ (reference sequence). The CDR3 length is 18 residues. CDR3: CASSSLALAGDFTDTQYF. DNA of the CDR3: TGTGCCAGCAGCTCCTTAGCACTAGCGGGGGACTTCACAGATACGCAGTATTTT.

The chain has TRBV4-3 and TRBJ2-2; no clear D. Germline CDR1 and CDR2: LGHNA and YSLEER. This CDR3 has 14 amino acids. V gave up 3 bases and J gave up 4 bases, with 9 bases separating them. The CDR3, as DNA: TGCGCCAGCAGCCAGGAAACGGGCACCGGGGAGCTGTTTTTT. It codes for CASSQETGTGELFF.

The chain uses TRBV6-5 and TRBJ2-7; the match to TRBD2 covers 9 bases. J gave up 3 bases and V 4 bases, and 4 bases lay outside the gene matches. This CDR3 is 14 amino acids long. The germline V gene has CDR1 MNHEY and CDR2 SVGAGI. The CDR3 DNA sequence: TGTGCCAGCAGTTTTAGCGGGAGCGGCTACGAGCAGTACTTC. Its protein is CASSFSGSGYEQYF.

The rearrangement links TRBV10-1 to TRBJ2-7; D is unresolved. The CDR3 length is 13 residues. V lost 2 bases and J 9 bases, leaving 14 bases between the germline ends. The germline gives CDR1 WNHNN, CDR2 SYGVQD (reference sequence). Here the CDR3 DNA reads TGCGCCAGCAGTGAGGCTTGGGTTGGCGGGCAGTACTTC. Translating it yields CASSEAWVGGQYF.

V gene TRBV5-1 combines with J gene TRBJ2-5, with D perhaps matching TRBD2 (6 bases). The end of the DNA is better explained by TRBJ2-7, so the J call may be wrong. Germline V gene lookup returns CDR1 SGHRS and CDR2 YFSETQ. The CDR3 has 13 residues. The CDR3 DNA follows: TGCGCCAGCAGTCCGGGGGACTCCTACGAGCAGTACTTC. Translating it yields CASSPGDSYEQYF.

CDR3 amino acids: CASSDPGQSKNIQYF. The DNA for the CDR3 is TGCGCCAGCAGTGACCCGGGACAGAGCAAAAACATTCAGTACTTC. The chain carries TRBV10-2 and TRBJ2-4; TRBD1 matches 7 bases. V lost 3 bases and J lost 3; bases outside the gene matches: 5. CDR1 is WSHSY and CDR2 is SAAADI in the germline V gene. The CDR3 has 15 residues.

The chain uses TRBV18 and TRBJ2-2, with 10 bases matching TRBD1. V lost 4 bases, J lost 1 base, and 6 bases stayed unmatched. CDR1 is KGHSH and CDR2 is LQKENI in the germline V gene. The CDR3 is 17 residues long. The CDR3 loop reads CASSRDRGLMNTGELFF. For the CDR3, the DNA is TGTGCCAGCTCACGGGACAGGGGATTAATGAACACCGGGGAGCTGTTTTTT.

The CDR3 sequence is CALPGYSTGELFF. The DNA of the CDR3 is TGTGCCTTACCCGGTTACAGCACCGGGGAGCTGTTTTTT. The chain carries TRBV21-1 and TRBJ2-2; the table's TRBD1 call for D was not verified on the DNA. TRBV21-1 constitutes a pseudogene. The CDR3 extends over 13 amino acids.

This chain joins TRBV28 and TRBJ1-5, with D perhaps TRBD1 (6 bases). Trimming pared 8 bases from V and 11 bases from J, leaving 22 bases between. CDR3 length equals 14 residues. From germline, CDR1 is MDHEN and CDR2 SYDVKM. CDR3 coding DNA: TGTGCCAGCTGCACCCCTGCGGGGGGCACGGCCCAGCATTTT. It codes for CASCTPAGGTAQHF. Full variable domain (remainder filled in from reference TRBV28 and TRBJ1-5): DVKVTQSSRYLVKRTGEKVFLECVQDMDHENMFWYRQDPGLGLRLIYFSYDVKMKEKGDIPEGYSVSREKKERFSLILESASTNQTSMYLCASCTPAGGTAQHFGDGTRLSIL.

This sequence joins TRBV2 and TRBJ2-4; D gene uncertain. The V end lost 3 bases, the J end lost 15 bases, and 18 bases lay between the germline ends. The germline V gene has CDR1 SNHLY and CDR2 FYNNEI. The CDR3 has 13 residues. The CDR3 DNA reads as TGTGCCAGCAGTGATCCCCTCAGGCCCATTATGTACTTC. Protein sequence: CASSDPLRPIMYF.

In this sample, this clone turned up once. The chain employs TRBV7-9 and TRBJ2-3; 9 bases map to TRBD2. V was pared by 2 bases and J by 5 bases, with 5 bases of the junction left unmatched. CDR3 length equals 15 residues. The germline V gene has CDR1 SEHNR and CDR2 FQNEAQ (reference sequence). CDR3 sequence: CASSLSETSGDTQYF. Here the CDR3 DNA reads TGTGCCAGCAGCTTAAGTGAGACTAGCGGAGATACGCAGTATTTT.

As DNA, the CDR3 is TGCAGCGCCCCTAGCGGGAGCTCCTACAATGAGCAGTTCTTC. As protein: CSAPSGSSYNEQFF. The chain couples TRBV29-1 to TRBJ2-1; TRBD2 agrees at 10 bases. Germline lookup yields CDR1 SQVTM and CDR2 ANQGSEA. The CDR3 sequence is 14 residues long. Germline trimming cut 7 bases from V and 0 bases from J; bases unmatched to any gene: 3.

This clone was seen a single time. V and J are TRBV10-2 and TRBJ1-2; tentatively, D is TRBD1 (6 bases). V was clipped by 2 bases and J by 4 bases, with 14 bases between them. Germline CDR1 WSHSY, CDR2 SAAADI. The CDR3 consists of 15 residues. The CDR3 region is CASSETGGRSYGYTF. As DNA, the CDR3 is TGCGCCAGCAGTGAGACGGGGGGCAGAAGCTATGGCTACACCTTC.

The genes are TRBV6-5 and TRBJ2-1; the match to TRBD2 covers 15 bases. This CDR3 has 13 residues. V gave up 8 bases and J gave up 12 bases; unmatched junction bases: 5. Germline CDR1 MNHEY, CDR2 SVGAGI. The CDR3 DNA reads TGTGCCAGCGGAAGGACTAGCGGGAGGGTGCAGTTCTTC. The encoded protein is CASGRTSGRVQFF.

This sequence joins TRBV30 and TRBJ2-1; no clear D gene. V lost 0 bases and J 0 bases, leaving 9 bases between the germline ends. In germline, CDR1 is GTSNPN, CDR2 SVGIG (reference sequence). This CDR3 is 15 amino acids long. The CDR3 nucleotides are TGTGCCTGGAGTGTAGTCTCCAGCTCCTACAATGAGCAGTTCTTC. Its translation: CAWSVVSSSYNEQFF.

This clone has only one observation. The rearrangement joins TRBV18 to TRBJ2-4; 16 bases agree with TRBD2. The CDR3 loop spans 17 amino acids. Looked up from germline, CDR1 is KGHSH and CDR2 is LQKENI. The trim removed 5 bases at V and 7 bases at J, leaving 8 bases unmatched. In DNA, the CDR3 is TGTGCCAGCTCAACATTGGGACTAGCGGGAGGGCCCAACATTCAGTACTTC. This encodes CASSTLGLAGGPNIQYF. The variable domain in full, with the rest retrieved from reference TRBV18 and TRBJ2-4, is NAGVMQNPRHLVRRRGQEARLRCSPMKGHSHVYWYRQLPEEGLKFMVYLQKENIIDESGMPKERFSAEFPKEGPSILRIQQVVRGDSAAYFCASSTLGLAGGPNIQYFGAGTRLSVL.

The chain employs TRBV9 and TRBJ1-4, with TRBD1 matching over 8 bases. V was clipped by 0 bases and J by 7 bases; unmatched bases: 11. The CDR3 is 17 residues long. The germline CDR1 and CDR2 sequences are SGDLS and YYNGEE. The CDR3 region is CASSVGGFSGGVEKLFF. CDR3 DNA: TGTGCCAGCAGCGTAGGCGGTTTTTCAGGGGGCGTTGAAAAACTGTTTTTT.

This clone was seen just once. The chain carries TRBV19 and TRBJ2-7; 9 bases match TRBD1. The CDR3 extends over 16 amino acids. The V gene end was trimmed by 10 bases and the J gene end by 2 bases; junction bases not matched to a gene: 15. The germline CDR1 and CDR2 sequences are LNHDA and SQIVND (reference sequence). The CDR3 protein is CATQPSPGQGAYEQYF. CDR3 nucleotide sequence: TGTGCCACTCAACCCTCCCCGGGACAGGGCGCCTACGAGCAGTACTTC.

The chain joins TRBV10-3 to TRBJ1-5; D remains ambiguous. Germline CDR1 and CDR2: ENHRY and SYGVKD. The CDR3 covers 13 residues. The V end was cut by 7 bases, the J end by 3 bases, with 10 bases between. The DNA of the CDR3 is TGTGCCATCAAAGGAGGAGACAATCAGCCCCAGCATTTT. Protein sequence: CAIKGGDNQPQHF.

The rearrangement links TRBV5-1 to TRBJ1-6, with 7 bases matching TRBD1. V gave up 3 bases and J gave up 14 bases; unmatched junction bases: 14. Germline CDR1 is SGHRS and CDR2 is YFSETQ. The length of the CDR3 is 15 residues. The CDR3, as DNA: TGCGCCAGCAGCTCAAACGAGGGGGCAATAGATTCCCTCCACTTT. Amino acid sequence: CASSSNEGAIDSLHF.

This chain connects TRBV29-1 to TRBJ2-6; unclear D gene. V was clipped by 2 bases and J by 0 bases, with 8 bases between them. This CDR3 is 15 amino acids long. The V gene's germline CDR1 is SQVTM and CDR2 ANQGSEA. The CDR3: CSVEWPNSGANVLTF. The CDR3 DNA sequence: TGCAGCGTTGAATGGCCGAACTCTGGGGCCAACGTCCTGACTTTC.